A single sample gave rise to the 17 T cell receptor beta chains below, sequenced in a study of T cells in localized non-small cell lung cancer. Only in-frame clones appear in the TCRdb table, and some are missing; sequencing was by immunoSEQ multiplex PCR. The sample records 45,000 or so clones, approximately 81% being singletons. The sequencing here drew on peripheral blood mononuclear cells, taken before any cancer treatment. Receptor source: a man aged 40 to 70 with stage III lung adenocarcinoma.

The chain uses TRBV9 and TRBJ2-3, with 7 bases matching TRBD2. CDR1 SGDLS and CDR2 YYNGEE come from the germline V gene. This CDR3 contains 16 residues. The V segment lost 0 bases and the J segment 0 bases; nucleotides outside the gene matches: 4. CDR3 nucleotide sequence: TGTGCCAGCAGCGTAGTGTCGCGGGGGAGCACAGATACGCAGTATTTT. The encoded protein is CASSVVSRGSTDTQYF.

The rearrangement uses TRBV9 and TRBJ2-1, with 7 bases identical to TRBD2. The CDR3 totals 15 residues. V lost 3 bases to trimming and J lost 1 base; unmatched junction nucleotides: 4. Germline V gives CDR1 SGDLS, CDR2 YYNGEE. The CDR3 is CASSGGAGSYNEQFF. In DNA form, the CDR3 reads TGTGCCAGCAGCGGCGGAGCGGGGTCCTACAATGAGCAGTTCTTC.

This chain uses TRBV4-1 with TRBJ2-1; D uncertain. Trimming cost V 2 bases and J 0 bases, with 8 bases left between them. Germline V lookup: CDR1 MGHRA, CDR2 YSYEKL. This CDR3 contains 15 residues. Written as DNA, the CDR3 is TGCGCCAGCAGCCAAAAGACCAGCTCCTACAATGAGCAGTTCTTC. It translates to CASSQKTSSYNEQFF.

V is TRBV4-1 and J is TRBJ2-5; D might be TRBD2 (5 bases). The CDR3 loop spans 15 amino acids. The V end was cut by 5 bases, the J end by 5 bases, with 18 bases between. CDR1 is MGHRA, CDR2 YSYEKL, per germline. DNA for the CDR3: TGCGCCAGCAGCTTCGGGGAGACGGAGACGGAGACCCAGTACTTC. It encodes CASSFGETETETQYF.

This clone was seen once. The chain recombines TRBV6-4 with TRBJ2-3; 7 nucleotides align to TRBD1. The germline gives CDR1 MRHNA, CDR2 SNTAGT. V shed 4 bases, J shed 3 bases, and the junction held 4 bases outside the gene matches. The CDR3 is 14 residues long. CDR3: CASSASTGTDTQYF. DNA of the CDR3: TGTGCCAGCAGTGCGTCGACAGGGACAGATACGCAGTATTTT.

This sequence joins TRBV5-1 and TRBJ1-1, with a possible D match to TRBD1 (6 bases). Deletions cut 1 base from V and 8 bases from J, with 18 bases between. The CDR3 has 15 amino acids. Germline V gives CDR1 SGHRS, CDR2 YFSETQ. The CDR3 region is CASSLSGGPGDEAFF. In nucleotides, the CDR3 is TGCGCCAGCAGCTTGAGTGGGGGGCCCGGCGACGAAGCTTTCTTT. Drawing the rest from reference TRBV5-1 and TRBJ1-1, the complete variable domain is KAGVTQTPRYLIKTRGQQVTLSCSPISGHRSVSWYQQTPGQGLQFLFEYFSETQRNKGNFPGRFSGRQFSNSRSEMNVSTLELGDSALYLCASSLSGGPGDEAFFGQGTRLTVV.

The chain uses TRBV4-2 and TRBJ2-5; TRBD2 aligns across 16 bases. V was pared by 5 bases and J by 3 bases, with 6 bases of the junction left unmatched. The CDR3 contains 17 residues. Germline V gene lookup returns CDR1 LGHNA and CDR2 YNFKEQ. The CDR3 coding sequence is TGTGCCAGCAGCTTTGGGACTAGCGGGGGGGAAAAAGAGACCCAGTACTTC. Its protein product is CASSFGTSGGEKETQYF.

The chain links TRBV27 to TRBJ2-7; 8 bases map to TRBD2. The V gene end was trimmed by 5 bases and the J gene end by 2 bases; junction bases not matched to a gene: 11. Germline CDR1 MNHEY, CDR2 SMNVEV (reference sequence). This CDR3 is built from 16 residues. The CDR3 loop reads CASSEAGGAGTYEQYF. In DNA, the CDR3 is TGTGCCAGCAGTGAAGCCGGGGGGGCTGGAACCTACGAGCAGTACTTC.

The chain carries TRBV27 and TRBJ2-3; D gene unclear. The CDR3 totals 11 residues. V lost 7 bases and J lost 6, with 8 bases in between. Germline CDR1 MNHEY, CDR2 SMNVEV (reference sequence). CDR3 in DNA: TGTGCCAGCATAAGCCATGATACGCAGTATTTT. Translation gives CASISHDTQYF.

The chain uses TRBV5-1 and TRBJ1-5, with 9 positions matching TRBD1. The CDR3 totals 14 residues. Germline CDR1 SGHRS, CDR2 YFSETQ. J was trimmed by 4 bases and V by 5 bases; bases with no gene match: 4. Here the CDR3 DNA reads TGCGCCAGCAGTGACGGACAGGGGAATCAGCCCCAGCATTTT. It specifies CASSDGQGNQPQHF.

V usage is TRBV5-4 and J usage is TRBJ2-7, with 9 bases lining up with TRBD2. Losses at the gene ends were 2 bases for V and 1 base for J; bases not matched to a gene: 1. Germline V lookup: CDR1 SGHNT, CDR2 YYREEE (reference sequence). CDR3 size: 14 residues. The CDR3 region has the DNA TGTGCCAGCAGCTTCGGACTAGCGTCCTACGAGCAGTACTTC. It encodes CASSFGLASYEQYF.

This chain joins TRBV19 and TRBJ1-1, with a possible D match to TRBD1 (6 bases). Germline CDR1 is LNHDA and CDR2 is SQIVND (reference sequence). V lost 5 bases and J 4 bases, leaving 11 bases between the germline ends. The CDR3 runs to 13 residues. In nucleotides, the CDR3 is TGTGCCAGTAGTGAACAGGGCGGCACTGAAGCTTTCTTT. Encoded protein: CASSEQGGTEAFF.

The chain recombines TRBV6-6 with TRBJ2-2, with D perhaps matching TRBD1 (6 bases). Germline CDR1 is MNHNY and CDR2 is SVGAGI (reference sequence). The CDR3 consists of 16 residues. V lost 6 bases and J lost 0, with 14 bases in between. CDR3 DNA: TGTGCCAGCAGCGATAGGACAGCCGCGAACACCGGGGAGCTGTTTTTT. Translation: CASSDRTAANTGELFF.

This clone was seen just once. This chain joins TRBV6-4 and TRBJ1-6, with D possibly matching TRBD1 (6 bases). Trimming cost V 0 bases and J 0 bases, with 12 bases left between them. The germline gives CDR1 MRHNA, CDR2 SNTAGT. This CDR3 is built from 18 residues. The CDR3 is CASSDSMQGSSYNSPLHF. The CDR3 DNA is TGTGCCAGCAGTGACTCGATGCAGGGGAGCTCCTATAATTCACCCCTCCACTTT.

This clone came up a few times. The gene calls are TRBV6-6 and TRBJ2-3; no firm D call. The germline V gene has CDR1 MNHNY and CDR2 SVGAGI (reference sequence). Trimming cost V 0 bases and J 6 bases, with 16 bases left between them. The CDR3 has 16 residues. The CDR3 nucleotides read TGTGCCAGCAGTTACTCTTCGACCCCGGATGGGGATACGCAGTATTTT. As protein: CASSYSSTPDGDTQYF.

J is TRBJ2-5 and V is TRBV13; D is uncertain. The CDR3 is 13 residues long. V lost 6 bases to trimming and J lost 0 bases, with 8 bases between them. The V gene's germline CDR1 is PRHDT and CDR2 FYEKMQ (reference sequence). This CDR3 is CASSPGYQETQYF. CDR3 coding DNA: TGTGCCAGCAGTCCCGGTTACCAAGAGACCCAGTACTTC.

This clone has more than one count but fewer than ten. The sample carries other DNA sequences with the same CDR3. This chain uses TRBV18 with TRBJ2-5; 8 bases are a match to TRBD1. The CDR3 is 15 residues long. CDR1 is KGHSH, CDR2 LQKENI, per germline. V trimming: 0 bases; J trimming: 3 bases; junction bases outside the gene matches: 3. CDR3 region: CASSPPTGGKETQYF. The CDR3, as DNA: TGTGCCAGCTCACCACCCACAGGGGGGAAAGAGACCCAGTACTTC. The whole variable domain, remainder taken from reference TRBV18 and TRBJ2-5, is NAGVMQNPRHLVRRRGQEARLRCSPMKGHSHVYWYRQLPEEGLKFMVYLQKENIIDESGMPKERFSAEFPKEGPSILRIQQVVRGDSAAYFCASSPPTGGKETQYFGPGTRLLVL.